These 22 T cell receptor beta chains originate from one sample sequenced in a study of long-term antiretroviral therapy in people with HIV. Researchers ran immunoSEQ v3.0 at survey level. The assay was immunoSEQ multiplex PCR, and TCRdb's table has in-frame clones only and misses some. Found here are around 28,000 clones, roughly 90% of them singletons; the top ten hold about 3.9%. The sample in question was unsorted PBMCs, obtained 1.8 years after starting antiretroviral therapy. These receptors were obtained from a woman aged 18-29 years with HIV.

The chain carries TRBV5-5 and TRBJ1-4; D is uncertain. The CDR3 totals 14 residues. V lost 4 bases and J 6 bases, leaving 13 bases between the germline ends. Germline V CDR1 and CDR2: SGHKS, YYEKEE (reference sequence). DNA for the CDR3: TGTGCCAGCAGCCAGCCGGGGTCCCATGAAAAACTGTTTTTT. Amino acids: CASSQPGSHEKLFF.

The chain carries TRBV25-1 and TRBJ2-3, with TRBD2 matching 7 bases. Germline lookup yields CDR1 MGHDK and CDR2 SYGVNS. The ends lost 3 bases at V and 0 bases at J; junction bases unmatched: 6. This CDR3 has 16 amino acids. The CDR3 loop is CASSDGGSPSTDTQYF. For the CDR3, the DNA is TGTGCCAGCAGTGACGGCGGGAGTCCTAGCACAGATACGCAGTATTTT.

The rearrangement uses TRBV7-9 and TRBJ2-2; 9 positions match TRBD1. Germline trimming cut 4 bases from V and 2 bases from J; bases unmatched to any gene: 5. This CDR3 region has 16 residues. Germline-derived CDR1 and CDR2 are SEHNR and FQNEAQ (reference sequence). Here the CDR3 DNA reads TGTGCCAGCAGCTCCCGACAGGGGGTAAACACCGGGGAGCTGTTTTTT. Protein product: CASSSRQGVNTGELFF.

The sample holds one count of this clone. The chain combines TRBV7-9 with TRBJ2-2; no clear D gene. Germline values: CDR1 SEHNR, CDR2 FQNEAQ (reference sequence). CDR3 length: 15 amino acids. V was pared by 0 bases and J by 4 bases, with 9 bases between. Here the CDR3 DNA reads TGTGCCAGCAGCTTAGCTGGGGAAGTCACCGGGGAGCTGTTTTTT. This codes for CASSLAGEVTGELFF.

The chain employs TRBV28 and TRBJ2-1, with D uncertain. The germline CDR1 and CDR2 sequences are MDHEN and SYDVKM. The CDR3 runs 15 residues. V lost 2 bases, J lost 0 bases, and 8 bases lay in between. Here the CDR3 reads CASSLRGSSYNEQFF. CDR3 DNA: TGTGCCAGCAGTTTACGCGGTAGCTCCTACAATGAGCAGTTCTTC.

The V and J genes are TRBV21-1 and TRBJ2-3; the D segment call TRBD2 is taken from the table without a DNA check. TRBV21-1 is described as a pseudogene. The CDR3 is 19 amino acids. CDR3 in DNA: TGTGCCAGCAGCAATAGTGGGACTAGCGCCCCATCTAGCACAGATACGCAGTATTTT. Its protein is CASSNSGTSAPSSTDTQYF.

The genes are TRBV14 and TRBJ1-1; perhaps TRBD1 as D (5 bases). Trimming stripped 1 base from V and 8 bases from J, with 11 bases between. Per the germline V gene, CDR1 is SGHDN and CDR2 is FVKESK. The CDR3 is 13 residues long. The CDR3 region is CASSQVVGGEAFF. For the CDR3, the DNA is TGTGCCAGCAGCCAAGTCGTCGGGGGGGAAGCTTTCTTT.

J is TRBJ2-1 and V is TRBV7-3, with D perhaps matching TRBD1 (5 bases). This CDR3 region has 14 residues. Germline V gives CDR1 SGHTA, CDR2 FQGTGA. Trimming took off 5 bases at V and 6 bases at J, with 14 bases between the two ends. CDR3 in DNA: TGTGCCAGCAGCCAGGGCCGAACTGGCAATGAGCAGTTCTTC. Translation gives CASSQGRTGNEQFF.

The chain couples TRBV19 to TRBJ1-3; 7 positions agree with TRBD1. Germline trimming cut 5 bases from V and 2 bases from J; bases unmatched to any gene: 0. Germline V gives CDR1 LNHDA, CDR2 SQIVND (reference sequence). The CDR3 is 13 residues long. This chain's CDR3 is CASSGTAGNTIYF. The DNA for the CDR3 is TGTGCCAGTAGTGGGACAGCTGGAAACACCATATATTTT.

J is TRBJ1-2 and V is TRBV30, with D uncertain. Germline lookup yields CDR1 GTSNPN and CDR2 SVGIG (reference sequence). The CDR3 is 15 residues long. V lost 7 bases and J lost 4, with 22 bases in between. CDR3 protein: CASFRPRSLIYGYTF. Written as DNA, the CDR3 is TGTGCCTCCTTCCGGCCCAGGTCCCTTATCTATGGCTACACCTTC.

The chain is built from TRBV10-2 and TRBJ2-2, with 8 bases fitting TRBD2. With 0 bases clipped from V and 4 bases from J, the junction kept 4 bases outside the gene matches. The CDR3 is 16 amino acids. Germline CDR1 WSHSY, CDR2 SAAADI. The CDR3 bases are TGCGCCAGCAGTGAGTCGGCGGGAGGTGGCACCGGGGAGCTGTTTTTT. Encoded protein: CASSESAGGGTGELFF.

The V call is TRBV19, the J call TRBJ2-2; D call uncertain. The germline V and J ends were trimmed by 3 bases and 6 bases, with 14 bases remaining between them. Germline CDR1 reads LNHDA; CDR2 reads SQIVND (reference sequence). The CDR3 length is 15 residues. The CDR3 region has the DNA TGTGCCAGTAGTATCCAGGTTTTTGTGGCCGGGGAGCTGTTTTTT. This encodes CASSIQVFVAGELFF.

In DNA form, the CDR3 reads TGTGCCAGCAGACCTAAATTAGCGGGAGTCGACGAGCAGTACTTC. This encodes CASRPKLAGVDEQYF. The chain links TRBV28 to TRBJ2-7, with 9 positions matching TRBD2. With 6 bases clipped from V and 5 bases from J, the junction kept 11 bases outside the gene matches. The CDR3 has 15 amino acids. Germline CDR1 MDHEN, CDR2 SYDVKM.

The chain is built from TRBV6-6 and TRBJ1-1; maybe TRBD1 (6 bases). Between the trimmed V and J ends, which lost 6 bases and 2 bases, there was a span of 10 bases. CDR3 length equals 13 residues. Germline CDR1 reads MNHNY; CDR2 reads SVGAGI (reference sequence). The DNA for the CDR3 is TGTGCCAGCAGACTACAGGGTAACACTGAAGCTTTCTTT. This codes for CASRLQGNTEAFF.

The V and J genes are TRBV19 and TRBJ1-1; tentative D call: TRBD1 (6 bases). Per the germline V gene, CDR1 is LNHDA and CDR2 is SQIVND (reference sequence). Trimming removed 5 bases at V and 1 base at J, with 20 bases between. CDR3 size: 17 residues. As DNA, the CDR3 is TGTGCCAGTAGTTCTAAAAGGGGGGGCTTCGGGAACACTGAAGCTTTCTTT. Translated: CASSSKRGGFGNTEAFF.

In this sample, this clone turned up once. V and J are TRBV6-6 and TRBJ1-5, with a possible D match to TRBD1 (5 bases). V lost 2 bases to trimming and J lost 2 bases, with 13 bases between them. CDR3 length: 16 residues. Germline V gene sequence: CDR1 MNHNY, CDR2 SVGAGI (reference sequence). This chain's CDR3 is CASSYLGARGNQPQHF. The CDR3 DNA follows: TGTGCCAGCAGTTACCTAGGGGCTCGGGGCAATCAGCCCCAGCATTTT.

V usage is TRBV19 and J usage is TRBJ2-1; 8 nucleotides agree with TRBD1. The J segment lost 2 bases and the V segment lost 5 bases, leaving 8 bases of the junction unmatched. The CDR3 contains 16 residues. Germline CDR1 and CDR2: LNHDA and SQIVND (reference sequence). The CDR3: CASSRNRGVAYNEQFF. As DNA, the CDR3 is TGTGCCAGTAGTCGAAACAGGGGGGTGGCCTACAATGAGCAGTTCTTC.

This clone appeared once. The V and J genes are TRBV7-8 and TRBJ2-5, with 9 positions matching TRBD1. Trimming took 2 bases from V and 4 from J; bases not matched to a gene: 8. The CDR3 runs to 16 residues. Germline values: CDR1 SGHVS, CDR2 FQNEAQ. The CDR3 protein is CASSLSGQGYSETQYF. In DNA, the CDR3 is TGTGCCAGCAGCTTAAGCGGACAGGGGTATTCAGAGACCCAGTACTTC.

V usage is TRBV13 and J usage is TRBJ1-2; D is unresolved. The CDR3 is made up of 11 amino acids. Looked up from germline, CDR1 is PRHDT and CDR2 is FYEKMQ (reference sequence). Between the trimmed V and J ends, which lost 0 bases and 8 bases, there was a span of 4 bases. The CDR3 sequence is CASSLGPGYTF. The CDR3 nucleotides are TGTGCCAGCAGCTTAGGTCCAGGCTACACCTTC.

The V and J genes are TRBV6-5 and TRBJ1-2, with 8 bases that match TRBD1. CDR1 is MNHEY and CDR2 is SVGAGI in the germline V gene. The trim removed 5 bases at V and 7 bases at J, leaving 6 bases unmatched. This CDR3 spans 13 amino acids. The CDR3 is CASSRQGSSGYTF. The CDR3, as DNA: TGTGCCAGCAGTCGACAGGGGTCCTCTGGCTACACCTTC.

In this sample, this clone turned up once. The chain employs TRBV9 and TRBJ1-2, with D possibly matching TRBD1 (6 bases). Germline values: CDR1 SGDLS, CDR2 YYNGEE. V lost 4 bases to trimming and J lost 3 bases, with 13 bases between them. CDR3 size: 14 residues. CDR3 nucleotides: TGTGCCAGCAGCCCTATGACAGGCGACTATGGCTACACCTTC. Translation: CASSPMTGDYGYTF.

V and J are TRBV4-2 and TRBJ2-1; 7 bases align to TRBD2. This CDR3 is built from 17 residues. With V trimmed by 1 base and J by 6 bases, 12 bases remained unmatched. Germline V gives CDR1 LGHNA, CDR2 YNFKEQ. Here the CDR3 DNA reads TGTGCCAGCAGCCAAGTATCCCCGGGAGGCCCCGGCAATGAGCAGTTCTTC. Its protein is CASSQVSPGGPGNEQFF.